These 26 T cell receptor beta chains came from one sample sequenced in a study of beta chain features in type 1 diabetes. Broader study findings: Moderately but significantly shorter TCRB CDR3s were found in Type 1 diabetes patients in all four CD4+ subsets.

No antigens are known for them. cDNA synthesis used the whole RNA isolate, giving expressed TCRB sequences. TCRdb's copy holds only in-frame clones and misses some; the assay was immunoSEQ multiplex PCR. The sample contains roughly 240,000 clones, 24% of which appear only once. Sequencing was carried out using naive CD4+ T cells from blood. The receptors were gathered from a woman in her twenties or thirties with type 1 diabetes.

The CDR3 is CASSSGGYLWEQYF. The CDR3 region has the DNA TGTGCCAGCAGTTCAGGGGGCTACCTTTGGGAGCAGTACTTC. The chain joins TRBV6-5 to TRBJ2-7, with 8 bases aligning to TRBD1. CDR3 length: 14 residues. The germline V gene has CDR1 MNHEY and CDR2 SVGAGI. After removal of 4 bases from V and 7 bases from J, the junction contained 9 bases not matched to a gene.

The chain uses TRBV6-1 and TRBJ2-3, with D maybe TRBD1 (6 bases). The CDR3 runs to 15 residues. CDR1 and CDR2 from the germline V gene are MNHNS and SASEGT. The V and J ends lost 2 bases and 2 bases respectively, with 11 bases between them. The CDR3 sequence: CASSEWGQYTDTQYF. DNA for the CDR3: TGTGCCAGCAGTGAATGGGGGCAGTACACAGATACGCAGTATTTT.

The gene calls are TRBV25-1 and TRBJ1-4, with TRBD1 matching 11 bases. Germline-derived CDR1 and CDR2 are MGHDK and SYGVNS. CDR3 length: 16 residues. Trimming removed 6 bases from V and 4 bases from J; junction bases left unmatched: 7. The CDR3 region has the DNA TGTGCCAGCAGAACGGACAGGGGGCAGGGTAATGAAAAACTGTTTTTT. Translated, it gives CASRTDRGQGNEKLFF. Combining the CDR3 with reference TRBV25-1 and TRBJ1-4 gives the whole variable domain EADIYQTPRYLVIGTGKKITLECSQTMGHDKMYWYQQDPGMELHLIHYSYGVNSTEKGDLSSESTVSRIRTEHFPLTLESARPSHTSQYLCASRTDRGQGNEKLFFGSGTQLSVL.

V usage is TRBV2 and J usage is TRBJ1-1; the match to TRBD1 covers 7 bases. The V gene end was trimmed by 10 bases and the J gene end by 5 bases; junction bases not matched to a gene: 10. The CDR3 runs 13 residues. In germline, CDR1 is SNHLY, CDR2 FYNNEI. The CDR3 bases are TGTGCCACGCACCAGACAGGGAGGACTGAAGCTTTCTTT. Translation gives CATHQTGRTEAFF.

This clone has only a few counts. The gene calls are TRBV5-1 and TRBJ2-3, with D uncertain. V lost 0 bases and J 2 bases, leaving 7 bases between the germline ends. This CDR3 is 14 amino acids long. Per the germline V gene, CDR1 is SGHRS and CDR2 is YFSETQ. The CDR3 bases are TGCGCCAGCAGCTTGGGCGTTGCCACAGATACGCAGTATTTT. This translates into CASSLGVATDTQYF.

This clone occurred a few times. The chain has TRBV2 and TRBJ1-1; 7 bases fit TRBD1. The CDR3 runs 13 residues. V was pared by 7 bases and J by 6 bases, with 8 bases of the junction left unmatched. Germline values: CDR1 SNHLY, CDR2 FYNNEI. The CDR3 spells CASTPTGLPEAFF. CDR3 sequence (DNA): TGTGCCAGCACCCCGACAGGGCTACCTGAAGCTTTCTTT. Full variable domain (missing parts from reference TRBV2 and TRBJ1-1): EPEVTQTPSHQVTQMGQEVILRCVPISNHLYFYWYRQILGQKVEFLVSFYNNEISEKSEIFDDQFSVERPDGSNFTLKIRSTKLEDSAMYFCASTPTGLPEAFFGQGTRLTVV.

This chain joins TRBV5-1 and TRBJ2-7; D uncertain. CDR1 is SGHRS, CDR2 YFSETQ, per germline. With 2 bases removed from V and 3 bases from J, the gap between germline ends came to 12 bases. CDR3 length equals 14 residues. CDR3 region: CASSFRDKVYEQYF. CDR3 in DNA: TGCGCCAGCAGCTTCCGCGACAAGGTCTACGAGCAGTACTTC.

This clone has more than one count but fewer than ten. The chain uses TRBV5-4 and TRBJ2-7, with 9 bases aligning to TRBD2. Trimming removed 1 base from V and 6 bases from J; junction bases left unmatched: 8. The CDR3 loop spans 15 amino acids. The germline V gene encodes CDR1 SGHNT and CDR2 YYREEE (reference sequence). The CDR3 spells CASSLLLAGISEQYF. CDR3 nucleotides: TGTGCCAGCAGCTTGTTGCTAGCGGGAATTAGCGAGCAGTACTTC.

The genes are TRBV29-1 and TRBJ2-1, with D maybe TRBD2 (6 bases). The CDR3 consists of 13 residues. Germline V gives CDR1 SQVTM, CDR2 ANQGSEA. V lost 6 bases to trimming and J lost 6 bases, with 15 bases between them. The CDR3 sequence: CSVRGGAGNEQFF. DNA for the CDR3: TGCAGCGTACGCGGCGGGGCAGGCAATGAGCAGTTCTTC.

This rearrangement joins TRBV2 to TRBJ2-7; D remains ambiguous. The CDR3 loop spans 12 amino acids. V shed 10 bases and J shed 2 bases, with 12 bases lying between them. Germline CDR1 and CDR2: SNHLY and FYNNEI. This CDR3 reads CATERTAYEQYF. CDR3 sequence (DNA): TGTGCCACCGAGCGTACCGCCTACGAGCAGTACTTC.

The genes are TRBV10-3 and TRBJ2-7, with D perhaps matching TRBD2 (6 bases). CDR1 and CDR2 from the germline V gene are ENHRY and SYGVKD. V lost 6 bases and J lost 1, with 7 bases in between. CDR3 length equals 12 residues. CDR3 protein: CAIRRGSYEQYF. The CDR3 bases are TGTGCCATCAGGCGGGGTTCCTACGAGCAGTACTTC.

This clone was counted only a few times. The CDR3 loop is CASSITSGGRLEEQYF. CDR3 DNA: TGTGCCAGTAGTATAACTAGCGGAGGCAGGCTGGAAGAGCAGTACTTC. The chain recombines TRBV19 with TRBJ2-7, with 8 nucleotides matching TRBD2. The CDR3 spans 16 residues. CDR1 and CDR2 (germline): LNHDA, SQIVND (reference sequence). Trimming cost V 2 bases and J 7 bases; bases outside gene matches: 13.

Only a few counts were recorded for this clone. This chain connects TRBV5-1 to TRBJ2-5; maybe TRBD1 (5 bases). This CDR3 spans 15 amino acids. Germline V gene sequence: CDR1 SGHRS, CDR2 YFSETQ. V was trimmed by 4 bases and J by 1 base, leaving 14 bases between them. The DNA for the CDR3 is TGCGCCAGCAGCCTAGGCGACAGCACCCAAGAGACCCAGTACTTC. Translating it yields CASSLGDSTQETQYF.

This clone was seen a few times. The chain links TRBV12-5 to TRBJ2-5; 9 nucleotides line up with TRBD2. The CDR3 covers 16 residues. Germline values: CDR1 LGHNT, CDR2 FRNRAP. Trimming removed 2 bases from V and 4 bases from J; junction bases left unmatched: 8. The CDR3 bases are TGTGCTAGTGGTTTGATAGCGGGAGAGGTTGCAGAGACCCAGTACTTC. Translating gives CASGLIAGEVAETQYF.

The chain combines TRBV29-1 with TRBJ1-1; maybe TRBD1 (6 bases). V dropped 4 bases and J dropped 5 bases, with 14 bases sitting between them. This CDR3 has 13 amino acids. CDR1 is SQVTM and CDR2 is ANQGSEA in the germline V gene. The CDR3 region has the DNA TGCAGCGTTGGTTGGGGGCATGGGACTGAAGCTTTCTTT. Translated, it gives CSVGWGHGTEAFF.

This clone was detected a few times. The chain is built from TRBV5-4 and TRBJ2-5, with D tentatively TRBD1 (6 bases). Germline V gene sequence: CDR1 SGHNT, CDR2 YYREEE (reference sequence). V dropped 4 bases and J dropped 2 bases, with 12 bases sitting between them. The CDR3 sequence is 14 residues long. CDR3 protein: CASSPGVRQETQYF. The CDR3 region has the DNA TGTGCCAGCAGCCCAGGGGTGAGGCAAGAGACCCAGTACTTC.

The chain employs TRBV18 and TRBJ1-4; D uncertain. From germline, CDR1 is KGHSH and CDR2 LQKENI. There are 13 residues in the CDR3. Trimming took 6 bases from V and 7 from J, leaving 12 bases between them. The CDR3 DNA reads TGTGCCAGCTCCGGGTCGGCGGGTGAAAAACTGTTTTTT. It translates to CASSGSAGEKLFF.

This clone was recorded a few times. The V and J genes are TRBV2 and TRBJ2-1; D is perhaps TRBD2 (5 bases). This CDR3 is 15 amino acids long. The V end lost 6 bases, the J end lost 4 bases, and 16 bases lay between the germline ends. The germline V gene has CDR1 SNHLY and CDR2 FYNNEI. For the CDR3, the DNA is TGTGCCAGCAGAATCTCGGGGAACCAGTACAATGAGCAGTTCTTC. Amino acids: CASRISGNQYNEQFF.

This clone was counted only a few times. The CDR3 protein is CASSFGAGVQETQYF. The CDR3 DNA is TGTGCCAGCAGCTTCGGGGCAGGGGTGCAAGAGACCCAGTACTTC. The chain has TRBV7-9 and TRBJ2-5, with a possible D match to TRBD1 (6 bases). V dropped 3 bases and J dropped 2 bases, with 13 bases sitting between them. The CDR3 has 15 amino acids. CDR1 SEHNR and CDR2 FQNEAQ come from the germline V gene (reference sequence).

J is TRBJ1-2 and V is TRBV2; tentatively, D is TRBD1 (5 bases). CDR3 size: 12 residues. With 6 bases removed from V and 1 base from J, the gap between germline ends came to 6 bases. CDR1 is SNHLY, CDR2 FYNNEI, per germline. The CDR3 bases are TGTGCCAGCAGGACAGATAACTATGGCTACACCTTC. It is translated as CASRTDNYGYTF.

This clone was detected only a few times. The genes are TRBV4-1 and TRBJ2-3, with 7 bases that match TRBD2. The J segment lost 1 base and the V segment lost 3 bases, leaving 10 bases of the junction unmatched. Germline V gene data show CDR1 as MGHRA and CDR2 as YSYEKL. This CDR3 spans 17 amino acids. DNA for the CDR3: TGCGCCAGCAGCCAGCCAGGCGGGAGTACCGGCACAGATACGCAGTATTTT. It encodes CASSQPGGSTGTDTQYF.

The chain combines TRBV29-1 with TRBJ2-3; 10 bases are shared with TRBD1. The V gene's germline CDR1 is SQVTM and CDR2 ANQGSEA. Trimming removed 7 bases from V and 3 bases from J; junction bases left unmatched: 10. CDR3 length: 15 amino acids. The CDR3 spells CSELGQGDWTDTQYF. As DNA, the CDR3 is TGCAGCGAGCTAGGACAGGGGGATTGGACAGATACGCAGTATTTT.

This clone showed up just a few times. The chain couples TRBV12-5 to TRBJ2-3, with TRBD2 matching 12 bases. The CDR3 runs 16 residues. Per the germline V gene, CDR1 is LGHNT and CDR2 is FRNRAP. The V gene end was trimmed by 4 bases and the J gene end by 4 bases; junction bases not matched to a gene: 6. CDR3 amino acids: CASGSGLAGLADTQYF. DNA for the CDR3: TGTGCTAGTGGTTCCGGACTAGCGGGACTTGCAGATACGCAGTATTTT.

This clone was counted between two and nine times. The genes are TRBV29-1 and TRBJ1-5, with TRBD1 matching 9 bases. The CDR3 is made up of 13 amino acids. With V trimmed by 6 bases and J by 4 bases, 4 bases remained unmatched. Germline CDR1 reads SQVTM; CDR2 reads ANQGSEA. This CDR3 is CSVGTGTNQPQHF. As DNA, the CDR3 is TGCAGCGTGGGGACAGGGACGAATCAGCCCCAGCATTTT.

This clone was seen a handful of times. J is TRBJ2-1 and V is TRBV29-1; 10 nucleotides agree with TRBD2. Germline loops: CDR1 SQVTM, CDR2 ANQGSEA. This CDR3 comprises 15 residues. Trimming removed 6 bases from V and 6 bases from J; junction bases left unmatched: 11. The CDR3, as DNA: TGCAGCGTAGGGACTAGCGCCCCGGGGGGCAATGAGCAGTTCTTC. It translates to CSVGTSAPGGNEQFF.

The genes are TRBV7-9 and TRBJ2-7, with D possibly matching TRBD2 (6 bases). Germline CDR1 SEHNR, CDR2 FQNEAQ (reference sequence). Trimming removed 1 base at V and 1 base at J, with 8 bases between. This CDR3 has 14 residues. CDR3 sequence reads: CASSLVEGSYEQYF. The CDR3 DNA is TGTGCCAGCAGCTTAGTGGAGGGTTCCTACGAGCAGTACTTC. The entire variable domain, with the rest obtained from reference TRBV7-9 and TRBJ2-7, is as follows: DTGVSQNPRHKITKRGQNVTFRCDPISEHNRLYWYRQTLGQGPEFLTYFQNEAQLEKSRLLSDRFSAERPKGSFSTLEIQRTEQGDSAMYLCASSLVEGSYEQYFGPGTRLTVT.